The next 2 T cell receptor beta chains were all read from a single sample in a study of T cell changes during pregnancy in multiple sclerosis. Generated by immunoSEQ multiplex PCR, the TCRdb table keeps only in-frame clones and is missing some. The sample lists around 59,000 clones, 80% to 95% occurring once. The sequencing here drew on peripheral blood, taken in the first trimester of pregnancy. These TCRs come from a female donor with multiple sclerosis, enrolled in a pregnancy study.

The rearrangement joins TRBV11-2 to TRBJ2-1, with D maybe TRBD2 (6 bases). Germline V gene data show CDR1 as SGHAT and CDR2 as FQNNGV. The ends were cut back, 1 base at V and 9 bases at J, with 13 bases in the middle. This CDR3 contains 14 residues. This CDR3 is CASSLVALATEQFF. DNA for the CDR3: TGTGCCAGCAGCTTAGTAGCACTAGCCACTGAGCAGTTCTTC.

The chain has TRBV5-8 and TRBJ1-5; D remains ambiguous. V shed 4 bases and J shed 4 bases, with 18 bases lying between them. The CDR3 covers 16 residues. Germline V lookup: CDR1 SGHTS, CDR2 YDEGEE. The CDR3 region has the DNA TGTGCCAGCAGCCGAGGGAACCCACGGGGTAATCAGCCCCAGCATTTT. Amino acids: CASSRGNPRGNQPQHF. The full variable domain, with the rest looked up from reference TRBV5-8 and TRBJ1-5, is EAGVTQSPTHLIKTRGQQATLRCSPISGHTSVYWYQQALGLGLQFLLWYDEGEERNRGNFPPRFSGRQFPNYSSELNVNALELEDSALYLCASSRGNPRGNQPQHFGDGTRLSIL.